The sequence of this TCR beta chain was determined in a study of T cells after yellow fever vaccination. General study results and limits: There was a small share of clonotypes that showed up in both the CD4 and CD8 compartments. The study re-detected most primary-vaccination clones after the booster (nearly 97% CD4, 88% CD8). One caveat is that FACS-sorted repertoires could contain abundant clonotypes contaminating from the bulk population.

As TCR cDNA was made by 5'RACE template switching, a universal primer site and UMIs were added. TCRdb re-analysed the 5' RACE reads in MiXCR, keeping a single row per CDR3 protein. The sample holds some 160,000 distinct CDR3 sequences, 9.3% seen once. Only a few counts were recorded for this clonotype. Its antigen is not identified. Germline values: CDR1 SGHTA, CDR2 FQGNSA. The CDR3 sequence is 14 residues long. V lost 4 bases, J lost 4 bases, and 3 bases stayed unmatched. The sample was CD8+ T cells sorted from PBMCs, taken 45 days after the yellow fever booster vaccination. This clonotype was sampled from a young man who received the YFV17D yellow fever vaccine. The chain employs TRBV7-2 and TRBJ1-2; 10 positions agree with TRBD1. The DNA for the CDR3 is TGTGCCAGCAGCTCGACAGGGGGCGGCTATGGCTACACCTTC. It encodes CASSSTGGGYGYTF.